These 6 T cell receptor beta chains share one sample of origin, sequenced in a study of shared clonotypes between healthy human individuals. Using immunoSEQ multiplex PCR, the repertoire was profiled, and TCRdb retains in-frame clones only, with some absent. This table holds 2 million to 3 million clones, under 95% found once. Input material: naive CD4+ T cells from PBMCs. Subset indicated: CD45RA+ positively selected. The receptors derive from a man aged 18 to 30 in good health. Some clones in this sample may be carry-over from other donors' samples.

The chain recombines TRBV27 with TRBJ2-5; TRBD2 matches 8 bases. The CDR3 runs to 19 residues. Germline V gives CDR1 MNHEY, CDR2 SMNVEV (reference sequence). V gave up 5 bases and J gave up 0 bases; unmatched junction bases: 17. The CDR3 sequence: CASSLKRAGGIGYQETQYF. CDR3 sequence (DNA): TGTGCCAGCAGTCTGAAGAGGGCGGGAGGAATAGGGTACCAAGAGACCCAGTACTTC.

The rearrangement uses TRBV27 and TRBJ2-3; 11 nucleotides line up with TRBD2. V lost 6 bases to trimming and J lost 4 bases; unmatched junction nucleotides: 12. CDR3 length: 17 amino acids. Per germline, CDR1 MNHEY and CDR2 SMNVEV (reference sequence). CDR3 nucleotide sequence: TGTGCCAGCAGCCCTACCACTAGCGGGAGTGTTCCAGATACGCAGTATTTT. It codes for CASSPTTSGSVPDTQYF.

The rearrangement links TRBV18 to TRBJ2-1, with D hard to call. Germline V lookup: CDR1 KGHSH, CDR2 LQKENI. The CDR3 is made up of 15 amino acids. Trimming left V 0 bases short and J 6 bases short, with 12 bases between. This CDR3 reads CASSPPSVSLNEQFF. CDR3 bases: TGTGCCAGCTCACCACCTTCCGTCAGTCTCAATGAGCAGTTCTTC.

The chain links TRBV6-1 to TRBJ2-3; D is perhaps TRBD1 (6 bases). Germline CDR1 MNHNS, CDR2 SASEGT. The CDR3 sequence is 14 residues long. V was shortened by 6 bases and J by 6 bases, with 16 bases between the two germline ends. CDR3 sequence reads: CASRLQQGPDTQYF. CDR3 in DNA: TGTGCCAGCAGACTTCAACAGGGACCGGATACGCAGTATTTT.

The V call is TRBV10-3, the J call TRBJ2-3; TRBD1 agrees at 7 bases. V dropped 2 bases and J dropped 6; count of bases not matched to a gene: 8. CDR1 ENHRY and CDR2 SYGVKD come from the germline V gene. The CDR3 sequence is 15 residues long. CDR3 sequence (DNA): TGTGCCATCAGTGAGGGAAGACAGGGATCGGATACGCAGTATTTT. It is translated as CAISEGRQGSDTQYF.

This rearrangement joins TRBV28 to TRBJ1-2; 9 positions match TRBD1. Germline-derived CDR1 and CDR2 are MDHEN and SYDVKM. The length of the CDR3 is 16 residues. With 6 bases clipped from V and 7 bases from J, the junction kept 15 bases outside the gene matches. The CDR3 spells CASSPPGDRARGGYTF. The CDR3 DNA sequence: TGTGCCAGCAGCCCCCCAGGGGACAGGGCCCGGGGTGGCTACACCTTC.